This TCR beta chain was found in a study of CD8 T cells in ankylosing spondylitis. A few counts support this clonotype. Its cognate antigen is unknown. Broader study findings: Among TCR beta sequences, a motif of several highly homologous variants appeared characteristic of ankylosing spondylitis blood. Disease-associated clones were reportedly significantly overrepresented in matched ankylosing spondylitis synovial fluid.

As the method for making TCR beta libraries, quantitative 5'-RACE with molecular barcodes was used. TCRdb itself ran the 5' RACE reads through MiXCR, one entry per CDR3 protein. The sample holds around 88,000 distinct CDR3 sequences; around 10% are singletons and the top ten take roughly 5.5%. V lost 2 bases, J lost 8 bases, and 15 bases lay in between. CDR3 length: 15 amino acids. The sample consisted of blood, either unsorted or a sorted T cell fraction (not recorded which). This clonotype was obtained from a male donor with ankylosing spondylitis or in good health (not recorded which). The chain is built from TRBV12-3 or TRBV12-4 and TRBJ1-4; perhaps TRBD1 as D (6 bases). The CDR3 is CASSLNPGRGEKLFF. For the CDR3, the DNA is TGTGCCAGCAGTTTAAACCCTGGCAGGGGAGAAAAACTGTTTTTT.